This T cell receptor (beta chain) was captured in a study of blood T cells in healthy people across ages. Whole-study results and caveats: Versus aged donors, long-lived donors had higher diversity and more naive CD4+ cells.

This clonotype was counted between two and nine times. No antigen is known for it. This CDR3 spans 14 amino acids. Germline V lookup: CDR1 SEHNR, CDR2 FQNEAQ (reference sequence). V trimming: 5 bases; J trimming: 3 bases; junction bases outside the gene matches: 7. Every donor provided 8.5 to 10 milliliters of peripheral blood. A second PCR of 7 to 11 cycles used a sample-barcoded 5' primer and a J-beta primer mix. TCRdb re-analysed the 5' RACE reads in MiXCR, keeping a single row per CDR3 protein. The repertoire consists of roughly 570,000 distinct CDR3 sequences, with roughly 28% occurring once and the leading ten covering 15% to 20%.

The chain carries TRBV7-9 and TRBJ2-7; 7 bases match TRBD2. Sample: blood. This TCR was sampled from a woman in her 70s in good health. The CDR3 reads CASSTPTGGYEQYF. CDR3 bases: TGTGCCAGCAGCACGCCGACGGGGGGCTACGAGCAGTACTTC. The full variable domain, completed using reference TRBV7-9 and TRBJ2-7, is DTGVSQNPRHKITKRGQNVTFRCDPISEHNRLYWYRQTLGQGPEFLTYFQNEAQLEKSRLLSDRFSAERPKGSFSTLEIQRTEQGDSAMYLCASSTPTGGYEQYFGPGTRLTVT.